The entry that follows covers one T cell receptor beta chain sequence. The antigen is not known. The length of the CDR3 is 14 residues. J was trimmed by 6 bases and V by 10 bases; bases with no gene match: 9. The germline V gene has CDR1 PRHDT and CDR2 FYEKMQ (reference sequence). This record belongs to a study of post-analysis software for immune sequencing data. Regarding the study as a whole: By F measure, strong co-clustering occurred among samples prepared in the same batch. TRBV5-6, TRBV5-1 and TRBV20-1 were among 4 or 5 TRBV segments more frequent in patients than controls. Controls' normalized Chao1 diversity significantly exceeded that of multiple sclerosis patients.

Built from TCR beta cDNA, the libraries had unique molecular identifiers in them. A single record per CDR3 protein comes from TCRdb applying MiXCR to the PCR reads. The sample holds about 570,000 distinct CDR3 sequences; 34% are singletons and the top ten take 6%. This chain joins TRBV13 and TRBJ1-2; 12 bases match TRBD1. The specimen was blood. This clonotype originated in a girl aged 2 to 17 with multiple sclerosis. The CDR3 nucleotides are TGTGCCATCCCGCCGGGACAGGGGGCGAATGGCTACACCTTC. Protein sequence: CAIPPGQGANGYTF.